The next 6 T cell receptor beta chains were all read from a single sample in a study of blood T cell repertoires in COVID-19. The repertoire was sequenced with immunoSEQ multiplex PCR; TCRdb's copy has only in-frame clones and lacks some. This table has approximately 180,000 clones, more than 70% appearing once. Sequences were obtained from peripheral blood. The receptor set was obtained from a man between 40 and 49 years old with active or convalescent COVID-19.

The CDR3 DNA reads as TGTGCCTGGACCCAGAGGGACAGGGGAGGGATTGAAGCTTTCTTT. As protein: CAWTQRDRGGIEAFF. The gene calls are TRBV30 and TRBJ1-1; 10 bases map to TRBD1. The germline CDR1 and CDR2 sequences are GTSNPN and SVGIG (reference sequence). Losses at the gene ends were 4 bases for V and 7 bases for J; bases not matched to a gene: 12. The CDR3 has 15 residues.

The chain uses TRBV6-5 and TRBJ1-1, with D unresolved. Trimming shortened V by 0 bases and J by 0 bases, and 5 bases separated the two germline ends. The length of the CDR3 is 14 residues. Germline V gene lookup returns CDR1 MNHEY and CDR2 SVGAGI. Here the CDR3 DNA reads TGTGCCAGCAGTTACTCACAAGTGAACACTGAAGCTTTCTTT. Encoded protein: CASSYSQVNTEAFF.

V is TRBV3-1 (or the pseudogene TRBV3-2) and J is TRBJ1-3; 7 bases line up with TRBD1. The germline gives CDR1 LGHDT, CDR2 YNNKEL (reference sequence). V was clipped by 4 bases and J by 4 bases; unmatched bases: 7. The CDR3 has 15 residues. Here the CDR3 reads CASSLTGSGGNTIYF. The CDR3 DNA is TGTGCCAGCAGCCTGACAGGGTCGGGCGGAAACACCATATATTTT.

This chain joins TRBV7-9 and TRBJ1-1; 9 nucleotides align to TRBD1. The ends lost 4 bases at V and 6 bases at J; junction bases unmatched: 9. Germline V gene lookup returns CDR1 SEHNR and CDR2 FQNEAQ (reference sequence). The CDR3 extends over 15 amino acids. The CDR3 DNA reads TGTGCCAGCAGCTCTCCCGGGACAGGGATAGCTGAAGCTTTCTTT. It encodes CASSSPGTGIAEAFF.

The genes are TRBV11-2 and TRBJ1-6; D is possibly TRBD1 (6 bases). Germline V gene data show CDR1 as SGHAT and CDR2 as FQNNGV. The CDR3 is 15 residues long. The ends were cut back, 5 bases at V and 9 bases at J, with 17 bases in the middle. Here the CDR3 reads CASSPTEGVSSPLHF. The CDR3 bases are TGTGCCAGCAGCCCAACCGAGGGGGTGAGTTCACCCCTCCACTTT.

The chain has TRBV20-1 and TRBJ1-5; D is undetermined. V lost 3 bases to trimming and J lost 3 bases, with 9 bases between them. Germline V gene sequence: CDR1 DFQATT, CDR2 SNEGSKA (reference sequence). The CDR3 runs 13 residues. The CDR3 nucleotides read TGCAGTGCTAGTGGCGGGTACAATCAGCCCCAGCATTTT. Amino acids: CSASGGYNQPQHF.